The 10 T cell receptor beta chains below come from one sample, sequenced in a study of T cell changes during pregnancy in multiple sclerosis (dated by TCRdb to the late 2010s). The library was generated by the immunoSEQ multiplex PCR assay. Imported from immuneACCESS, the table was reduced by TCRdb to in-frame sequences with V and J called. These copies leave out some clones; in studies compared against another copy, an unresolved V gene accounts for under half, and the cause of the remainder is not known. The sample contains 25,000 or so clones, around nine tenths of them found a single time. The ten largest make up 6.2% of the sample. The sequencing here drew on CD8+ T cells from peripheral blood mononuclear cells, taken before pregnancy. These receptors all come from a female donor with multiple sclerosis, enrolled in a pregnancy study.

CDR3 nucleotide sequence: TGTGCCAGTAGTATAGACCCGGACTGGGGAGACACCATATATTTT. This gives the protein CASSIDPDWGDTIYF. V usage is TRBV19 and J usage is TRBJ1-3; D unclear. The CDR3 has 15 amino acids. In germline, CDR1 is LNHDA, CDR2 SQIVND (reference sequence). V lost 0 bases, J lost 8 bases, and 14 bases lay in between.

V and J are TRBV13 and TRBJ2-1, with 7 bases identical to TRBD2. The CDR3 runs to 16 residues. Germline-derived CDR1 and CDR2 are PRHDT and FYEKMQ (reference sequence). The J segment lost 8 bases and the V segment lost 5 bases, leaving 15 bases of the junction unmatched. The CDR3 loop reads CASSPLVEGGPDEQFF. The CDR3 region has the DNA TGTGCCAGCAGCCCCCTTGTTGAGGGAGGGCCCGATGAGCAGTTCTTC.

The J gene is TRBJ2-7, the V gene TRBV5-4; no definite D call. CDR1 SGHNT and CDR2 YYREEE come from the germline V gene (reference sequence). Trimming took off 3 bases at V and 6 bases at J, with 16 bases between the two ends. The CDR3 covers 14 residues. This chain's CDR3 is CASSSDLSYSEQYF. CDR3 sequence (DNA): TGTGCCAGCAGCTCCGATCTTTCTTACTCCGAGCAGTACTTC.

The chain carries TRBV28 and TRBJ2-1; 8 nucleotides agree with TRBD2. The CDR3 extends over 17 amino acids. Germline V lookup: CDR1 MDHEN, CDR2 SYDVKM. V dropped 4 bases and J dropped 4; count of bases not matched to a gene: 12. CDR3 amino acids: CASSSLQAGGQYNEQFF. CDR3 in DNA: TGTGCCAGCAGTTCCCTCCAGGCGGGGGGACAATACAATGAGCAGTTCTTC.

The genes are TRBV7-3 and TRBJ2-5, with D uncertain. V gave up 2 bases and J gave up 1 base, with 8 bases separating them. Germline values: CDR1 SGHTA, CDR2 FQGTGA. The CDR3 covers 14 residues. The chain's CDR3 is CASSLGGGQETQYF. The DNA for the CDR3 is TGTGCCAGCAGCTTAGGCGGCGGCCAAGAGACCCAGTACTTC.

V and J are TRBV27 and TRBJ2-1, with a weak D call TRBD2 (7 bases). V was pared by 8 bases and J by 3 bases, with 23 bases between. Germline V gene data show CDR1 as MNHEY and CDR2 as SMNVEV (reference sequence). The CDR3 loop spans 17 amino acids. This CDR3 reads CASGPAGRGSYYNEQFF. CDR3 in DNA: TGTGCCAGCGGACCCGCGGGGAGGGGGTCCTACTACAATGAGCAGTTCTTC.

DNA for the CDR3: TGTGCCAGCAGCCCCGGACAGGGCTTGAACACTGAAGCTTTCTTT. It translates to CASSPGQGLNTEAFF. The gene calls are TRBV13 and TRBJ1-1, with 8 bases lining up with TRBD1. The germline V gene encodes CDR1 PRHDT and CDR2 FYEKMQ (reference sequence). V was clipped by 5 bases and J by 0 bases; unmatched bases: 5. The CDR3 contains 15 residues.

This clone showed up just once. The chain employs TRBV9 and TRBJ2-1; TRBD2 aligns across 9 bases. The CDR3 extends over 14 amino acids. The germline V gene has CDR1 SGDLS and CDR2 YYNGEE. Germline trimming cut 2 bases from V and 4 bases from J; bases unmatched to any gene: 1. The CDR3 DNA sequence: TGTGCCAGCAGCGTCACTAGCGGGTACAATGAGCAGTTCTTC. Translating it yields CASSVTSGYNEQFF. Complete variable domain (other parts from reference TRBV9 and TRBJ2-1): DSGVTQTPKHLITATGQRVTLRCSPRSGDLSVYWYQQSLDQGLQFLIQYYNGEERAKGNILERFSAQQFPDLHSELNLSSLELGDSALYFCASSVTSGYNEQFFGPGTRLTVL.

This clone was detected only once. The chain is built from TRBV7-9 and TRBJ2-3; perhaps TRBD1 as D (6 bases). The CDR3 covers 15 residues. The germline CDR1 and CDR2 sequences are SEHNR and FQNEAQ (reference sequence). V was trimmed by 2 bases and J by 6 bases, leaving 15 bases between them. CDR3 sequence (DNA): TGTGCCAGCAGCTTATCCCAGGGGTCGGGGGATACGCAGTATTTT. Translation: CASSLSQGSGDTQYF.

The chain is built from TRBV10-2 and TRBJ1-3; TRBD1 might be the D (6 bases). V gave up 9 bases and J gave up 4 bases, with 22 bases separating them. This CDR3 comprises 16 residues. The germline CDR1 and CDR2 sequences are WSHSY and SAAADI. CDR3 in DNA: TGCGCCAGATTCCGTCTTACAGGGTTTTCGGGAAACACCATATATTTT. Amino acids: CARFRLTGFSGNTIYF.